Listed here is a single T cell receptor beta chain. Its cognate antigen is unknown. The sample belongs to a study of T cell responses to AZD1222 COVID-19 vaccine. General study findings and limits: Dominant at 160-218 and 743-854, vaccine-associated CD4 TCRs also spanned spike. The donors showed a predominance of white British ancestry and of females, with possible underestimation of clonal diversity. Regions left unmutated in variants are reportedly the target of nearly half of spike-specific TCRs.

Germline values: CDR1 SGHNT, CDR2 YENEEA. The V gene lost 5 bases and the J gene lost 8 bases, with 7 bases spanning the gap. This CDR3 is built from 11 residues. Doses given second, at about 4 or about 12 weeks, were pooled. The data were produced by immunoSEQ multiplex PCR, yet TCRdb's version contains in-frame clones alone and is incomplete. The sample holds roughly 70,000 clones, about 80% seen once. The receptor's source is an adult who received the AZD1222 COVID-19 vaccine. The specimen was peripheral blood, collected 28 days after the second AZD1222 dose. V and J are TRBV11-3 and TRBJ1-5; no clear D. The CDR3, as DNA: TGTGCCAGCAGCCGGAGGGAGCCCCAGCATTTT. Translation gives CASSRREPQHF.